The clone carrying this T cell receptor beta chain came up a few times. Its target is not known. V gave up 5 bases and J gave up 4 bases; unmatched junction bases: 9. CDR3 length: 16 residues. Germline CDR1 PRHDT, CDR2 FYEKMQ (reference sequence). The data stem from a study of CD8 T cells in ankylosing spondylitis. Study-level results: Reportedly, matched ankylosing spondylitis synovial fluid was significantly enriched for disease-linked clones. In the blood and synovial fluid of reactive arthritis, some motif variants had been previously reported.

Researchers built TCR beta libraries using quantitative 5'-RACE with molecular barcodes. TCRdb analysed the 5' RACE reads with MiXCR anew, one entry per CDR3 protein. The sample shows approximately 140,000 distinct CDR3 sequences, more than 40% of them seen only once. The receptor comes from a male donor with ankylosing spondylitis. Source material: synovial fluid, either unsorted or a sorted T cell fraction (not recorded which). The chain joins TRBV13 to TRBJ2-3, with 10 bases that match TRBD2. The CDR3 DNA reads TGTGCCAGCAGCCCTCTAGCGGGAGTAATTCCAGATACGCAGTATTTT. It encodes CASSPLAGVIPDTQYF.